This T cell receptor (beta chain) came from a study of CD8 T cells in Susac syndrome. Trimming cost V 5 bases and J 2 bases; bases outside gene matches: 2. This CDR3 is built from 13 residues. Germline assignment: CDR1 GTSNPN and CDR2 SVGIG (reference sequence). FACS enriched CD8+ TEMRA cells, while bulk CD8+ and CD4+ were negatively isolated. Reverse transcription of about 0.5 to 1 ug RNA used random hexamers. Amplification of TCR beta CDR3 spanned 54 Vbeta and 13 Jbeta via immunoSEQ multiplex PCR. MiXCR, run by TCRdb on the immunoSEQ multiplex PCR reads, gives a single entry per CDR3 protein. Of tens of thousands of distinct CDR3 sequences in the sample, 96% were seen once.

Sequencing was carried out using CD4+ T cells from PBMCs. The source of this sequence is a human donor with multiple sclerosis. The chain combines TRBV30 with TRBJ2-1; 8 bases match TRBD2. Here the CDR3 reads CAWRGGTYNEQFF. The DNA of the CDR3 is TGTGCCTGGCGGGGGGGCACCTACAATGAGCAGTTCTTC.